These T cell receptor beta chains were read from a single sample in a study of Ad26.COV2.S vaccination and SARS-CoV-2 variants. The protocol was immunoSEQ multiplex PCR, while the TCRdb copy is restricted to in-frame clones and leaves out a portion. The sample carries hundreds of thousands of clones, around nine tenths recorded once. This specimen was peripheral blood, taken in a trial of Ad26.COV2.S vaccine versus placebo. Every receptor here comes from a person aged 18-65 years who received the Ad26.COV2.S COVID-19 vaccine or a placebo. Both conserved end residues are part of each CDR3. The D gene is left open where the match is weak. Clone size, where shown, is once, few, many, or a class for clones that have expanded.

cdr3_nt cdr3_aa v_call clone_size j_call d_call
TGTGCCAGCAGCCTGGCAGGGGCAGACTATGGCTACACCTTC CASSLAGADYGYTF TRBV11-2 . TRBJ1-2 .
TGTGCTAGCAGCTTAGTAGAGGCGGTAACCCAAGAGACCCAGTACTTC CASSLVEAVTQETQYF TRBV7-7 . TRBJ2-5 .
TGTGCCAGCAGTATCCGACAGGGTTTAAGCTCCTACGAGCAGTACTTC CASSIRQGLSSYEQYF TRBV27 . TRBJ2-7 TRBD1
TGTGCCAGCAGCCCTTATAGCGGGGTTGGCCCAGATACGCAGTATTTT CASSPYSGVGPDTQYF TRBV14 . TRBJ2-3 TRBD2
TGTGCCAGCAGGTCAGGGATTAGGGGCACTGAAGCTTTCTTT CASRSGIRGTEAFF TRBV28 once TRBJ1-1 .
TGTGCCATCGGCTTAGATAGCAATCAGCCCCAGCATTTT CAIGLDSNQPQHF TRBV10-3 once TRBJ1-5 .
TGTGCTAGTGGCCAAAGCAAGGGCATGAACACTGAAGCTTTCTTT CASGQSKGMNTEAFF TRBV12-5 . TRBJ1-1 .
TGTGCCAGCAGAGGCGGCGCCAATGAAAAACTGTTTTTT CASRGGANEKLFF TRBV25-1 . TRBJ1-4 .
TGTGCCAGCAGCCAAACGGGGAGAGACGAGCAGTACTTC CASSQTGRDEQYF TRBV14 . TRBJ2-7 .
TGTGCCCGAGACGGAGGGGGGCGCTTACCGAACACTGAAGCTTTCTTT CARDGGGRLPNTEAFF TRBV30 . TRBJ1-1 .
TGTGCCAGTAGTACCTCGGATAGGGGTCCGCGGGAGACCCAGTACTTC CASSTSDRGPRETQYF TRBV19 . TRBJ2-5 .
TGTGCCAGTCAGACAGGCTCCTACGAGCAGTACTTC CASQTGSYEQYF TRBV6-5 . TRBJ2-7 .
TGTGCCAGCAGCCCCTTAATACCCGACACCCATCAGCCCCAGCATTTT CASSPLIPDTHQPQHF TRBV7-9 . TRBJ1-5 .
TGTGCCAGCAGCTTAGCGGGGGGGCCTGGAGAGACCCAGTACTTC CASSLAGGPGETQYF TRBV11-2 . TRBJ2-5 TRBD2
TGTGCCAGCAGCTTGGAAGTGGGACAGGATCCCCTCCACTTT CASSLEVGQDPLHF TRBV5-4 few TRBJ1-6 TRBD1
TGCGCCAGCACCCCCCTTGGCGGTGGACGATCGGAGACCCAGTACTTC CASTPLGGGRSETQYF TRBV5-1 . TRBJ2-5 .
TGTGCCAGCAGCTTGACCAGGAGTAACTATGGCTACACCTTC CASSLTRSNYGYTF TRBV5-4 . TRBJ1-2 .
TGTGCCAGCAGCTTATATAACTCTGGAAACACCATATATTTT CASSLYNSGNTIYF TRBV7-2 . TRBJ1-3 .
TGTGCCAGCAGCGTAGCCAAAACCCCGGACACTGAAGCTTTCTTT CASSVAKTPDTEAFF TRBV9 . TRBJ1-1 .
TGTGCCAGCAGTTACGGGGACAGGGACTATGGCTACACCTTC CASSYGDRDYGYTF TRBV6-2/TRBV6-3 . TRBJ1-2 TRBD1
TGTGCCAGCAGCTTAAGCGGGAGACTTTCCTACGAGCAGTACTTC CASSLSGRLSYEQYF TRBV7-2 . TRBJ2-7 TRBD2
TGTGCCAGCAGCTACCTGGGGCAGGTCGATGGCTCTGGAAACACCATATATTTT CASSYLGQVDGSGNTIYF TRBV5-5 . TRBJ1-3 .
TGTGCCAGCAGCTCGGGACTAGCGGGGGAGAATGAGCAGTACTTC CASSSGLAGENEQYF TRBV11-3 . TRBJ2-7 TRBD2
TGTGCCAGTAGTACCACACAGCGGGCTTTCACAGATACGCAGTATTTT CASSTTQRAFTDTQYF TRBV19 . TRBJ2-3 .
TGTGCCAGCAGTTCAATTTGGGACAGGGTAGGTGAGCAGTTCTTC CASSSIWDRVGEQFF TRBV6-5 . TRBJ2-1 TRBD1
TGTGCCAGCAGCCAAGGAGGACAAATAAGGGCCAACGTCCTGACTTTC CASSQGGQIRANVLTF TRBV3-1/TRBV3-2 . TRBJ2-6 .
TGCGCCAGCAGCCATCTTAGCTCCTACGAGCAGTACTTC CASSHLSSYEQYF TRBV4-1 . TRBJ2-7 .
TGTGCCACCAGCAGAGACTACAGGGGTGAAGAGACCCAGTACTTC CATSRDYRGEETQYF TRBV15 . TRBJ2-5 TRBD1
TGTGCCAGCTCACTGGGGGGCCTGAACACTGAAGCTTTCTTT CASSLGGLNTEAFF TRBV18 . TRBJ1-1 .
TGTGCCAGCAGTTACTCTATTCCCGTGCCCGGGGGAGAGCAGTACTTC CASSYSIPVPGGEQYF TRBV6-6 once TRBJ2-7 .
TGCAGCGTGGGTGTGGGCGGGGGTCATGGCGGGGAGCTGTTTTTT CSVGVGGGHGGELFF TRBV29-1 . TRBJ2-2 TRBD2
TGCGCCAGCAGCACGGTGACAGAGATGAACACTGAAGCTTTCTTT CASSTVTEMNTEAFF TRBV5-1 . TRBJ1-1 .
TGTGCCAGCAGCTCGGGACAGGGAAACACCGGGGAGCTGTTTTTT CASSSGQGNTGELFF TRBV7-3 . TRBJ2-2 TRBD1
TGCGCCAGCAGCTTGGGGCAGGTCCAACCTAACTATGGCTACACCTTC CASSLGQVQPNYGYTF TRBV5-1 . TRBJ1-2 .
TGTGCCAGCAGCAACGGACAGGGTAACACTGAAGCTTTCTTT CASSNGQGNTEAFF TRBV3-1/TRBV3-2 . TRBJ1-1 TRBD1
TGTGCCAGCAGCTTAGCTGGGGCCAACGTCCTGACTTTC CASSLAGANVLTF TRBV7-9 . TRBJ2-6 .
TGTGCCAGAAGCTTGGCCAGCGGGGGATACTCCTACAATGAGCAGTTCTTC CARSLASGGYSYNEQFF TRBV5-3 . TRBJ2-1 TRBD2
TGTGCCAGCAGAGGGTCAGGCCCTATTGGTGGCTACACCTTC CASRGSGPIGGYTF TRBV28 few TRBJ1-2 .
TGTGCCAGCAGCTTAAATACGGGGTACTCCGGGGAGCTGTTTTTT CASSLNTGYSGELFF TRBV7-3 . TRBJ2-2 .
TGTGCCAGCAGCTTCCAAAGCAATTCACCCCTCCACTTT CASSFQSNSPLHF TRBV7-8 . TRBJ1-6 .
TGTGCCAGCAGTTCTTATTGGACCCACCGATTT CASSSYWTHRF TRBV28 . TRBJ1-5 .
TGTGCCACCAGTGATTCCAGATTTAGGTCCTACAATGAGCAGTTCTTC CATSDSRFRSYNEQFF TRBV24-1 . TRBJ2-1 .
TGTGCCAGCAGTCGGAGGGACCATACGCAGTATTTT CASSRRDHTQYF TRBV12-3/TRBV12-4 few TRBJ2-3 .
TGTGCCAGCAGTACGATAAAGGACTCGTTTAGTGAGCAGTACTTC CASSTIKDSFSEQYF TRBV27 . TRBJ2-7 .
TGCGCCAGCAGCCAAGTCACGAGGGCCACTGAAGCTTTCTTT CASSQVTRATEAFF TRBV4-1 . TRBJ1-1 .
TGTGCCAGCAGCTTAACCCCGGACAGGAACACTGAAGCTTTCTTT CASSLTPDRNTEAFF TRBV11-3 . TRBJ1-1 .